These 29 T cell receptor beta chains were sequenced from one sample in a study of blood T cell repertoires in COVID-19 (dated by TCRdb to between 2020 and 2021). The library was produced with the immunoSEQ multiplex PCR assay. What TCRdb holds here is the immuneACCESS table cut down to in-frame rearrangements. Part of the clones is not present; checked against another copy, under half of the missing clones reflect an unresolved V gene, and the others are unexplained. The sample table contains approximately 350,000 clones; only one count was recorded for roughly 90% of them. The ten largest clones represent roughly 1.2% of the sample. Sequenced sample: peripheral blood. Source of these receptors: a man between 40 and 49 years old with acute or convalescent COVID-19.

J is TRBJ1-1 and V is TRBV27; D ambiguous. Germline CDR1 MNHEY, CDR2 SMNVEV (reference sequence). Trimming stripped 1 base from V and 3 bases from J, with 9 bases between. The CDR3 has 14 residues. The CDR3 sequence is CASSLLQRDTEAFF. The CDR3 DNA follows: TGTGCCAGCAGTTTATTGCAACGGGACACTGAAGCTTTCTTT.

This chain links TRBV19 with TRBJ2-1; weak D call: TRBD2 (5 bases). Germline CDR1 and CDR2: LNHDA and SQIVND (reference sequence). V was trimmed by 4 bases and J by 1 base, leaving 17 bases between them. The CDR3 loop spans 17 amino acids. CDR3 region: CASSRWVDRGSYNEQFF. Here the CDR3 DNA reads TGTGCCAGTAGTAGGTGGGTGGACCGGGGATCCTACAATGAGCAGTTCTTC.

CDR3 DNA sequence: TGTGCCAGCAGTTCAATGCCGGGACTAGCGGGAATTAAAACCTACAATGAGCAGTTCTTC. It translates to CASSSMPGLAGIKTYNEQFF. This chain joins TRBV28 and TRBJ2-1, with TRBD2 matching over 13 bases. The V segment lost 4 bases and the J segment 2 bases; nucleotides outside the gene matches: 14. This CDR3 is 20 amino acids long. The germline V gene encodes CDR1 MDHEN and CDR2 SYDVKM.

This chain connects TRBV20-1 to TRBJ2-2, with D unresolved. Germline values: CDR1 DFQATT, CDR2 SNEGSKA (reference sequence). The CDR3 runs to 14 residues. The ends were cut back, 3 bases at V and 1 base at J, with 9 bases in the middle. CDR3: CSASPAENTGELFF. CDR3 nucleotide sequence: TGCAGTGCTAGTCCGGCGGAGAACACCGGGGAGCTGTTTTTT.

The CDR3 DNA reads TGTGCCAGCAGCCAAGAAATCGGGGGGAACACTGAAGCTTTCTTT. Its translation: CASSQEIGGNTEAFF. The genes are TRBV3-1 (or the pseudogene TRBV3-2) and TRBJ1-1; TRBD1 might be the D (5 bases). CDR3 size: 15 residues. Germline CDR1 reads LGHDT; CDR2 reads YNNKEL (reference sequence). The V and J ends lost 0 bases and 1 base respectively, with 9 bases between them.

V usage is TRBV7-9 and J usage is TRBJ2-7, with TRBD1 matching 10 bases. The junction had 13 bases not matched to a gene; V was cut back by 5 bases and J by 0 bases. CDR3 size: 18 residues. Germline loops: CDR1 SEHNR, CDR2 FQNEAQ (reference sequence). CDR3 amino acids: CASSKPGQGLLSSYEQYF. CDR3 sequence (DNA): TGTGCCAGCAGCAAGCCGGGACAGGGGCTATTAAGCTCCTACGAGCAGTACTTC.

The CDR3 sequence: CASSLPGLAGGARELFF. Here the CDR3 DNA reads TGTGCCAGCAGCTTGCCGGGACTAGCGGGAGGGGCCCGGGAGCTGTTTTTT. The chain uses TRBV5-4 and TRBJ2-2; 16 nucleotides match TRBD2. Per the germline V gene, CDR1 is SGHNT and CDR2 is YYREEE (reference sequence). Unmatched junction bases numbered 6, after V lost 1 base and J lost 9 bases. The CDR3 has 17 residues.

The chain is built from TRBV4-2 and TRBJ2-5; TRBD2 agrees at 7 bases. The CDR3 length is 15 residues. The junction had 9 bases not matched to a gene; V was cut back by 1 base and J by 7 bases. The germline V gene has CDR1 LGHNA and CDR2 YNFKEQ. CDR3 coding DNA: TGTGCCAGCAGCCAAGTGATCGGGTCGGGGGGGACCCAGTACTTC. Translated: CASSQVIGSGGTQYF.

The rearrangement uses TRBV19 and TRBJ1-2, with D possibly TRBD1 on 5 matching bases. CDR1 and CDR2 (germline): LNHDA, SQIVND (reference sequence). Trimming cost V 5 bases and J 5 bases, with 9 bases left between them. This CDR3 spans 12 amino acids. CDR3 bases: TGTGCCAGTAGTGACAGTTTTTATGGCTACACCTTC. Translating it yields CASSDSFYGYTF.

The CDR3 spells CASSQESSKTEAFF. DNA for the CDR3: TGTGCCAGCAGCCAAGAGTCATCTAAGACTGAAGCTTTCTTT. The V and J genes are TRBV3-1 (or the pseudogene TRBV3-2) and TRBJ1-1; D is unresolved. Germline V lookup: CDR1 LGHDT, CDR2 YNNKEL (reference sequence). V was clipped by 0 bases and J by 5 bases, with 10 bases between them. The CDR3 consists of 14 residues.

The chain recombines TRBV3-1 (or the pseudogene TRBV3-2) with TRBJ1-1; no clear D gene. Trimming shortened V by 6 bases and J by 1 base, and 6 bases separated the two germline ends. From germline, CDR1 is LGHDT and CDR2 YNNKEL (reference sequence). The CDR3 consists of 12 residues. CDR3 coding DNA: TGTGCCAGCAGAGCGGGGAACACTGAAGCTTTCTTT. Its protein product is CASRAGNTEAFF.

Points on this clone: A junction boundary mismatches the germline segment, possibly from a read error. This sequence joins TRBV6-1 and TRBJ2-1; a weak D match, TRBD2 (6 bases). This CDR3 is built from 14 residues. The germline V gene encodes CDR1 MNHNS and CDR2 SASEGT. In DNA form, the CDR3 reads TGTGCCAGCACTGAACTAGCAGGAAACAATGAGCAGTTCTTC. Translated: CASTELAGNNEQFF.

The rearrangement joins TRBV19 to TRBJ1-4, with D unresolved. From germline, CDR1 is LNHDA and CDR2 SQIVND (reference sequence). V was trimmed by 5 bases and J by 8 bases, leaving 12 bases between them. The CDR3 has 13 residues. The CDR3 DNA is TGTGCCAGTAGTGCCGTGTACAGAGAAAAACTGTTTTTT. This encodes CASSAVYREKLFF.

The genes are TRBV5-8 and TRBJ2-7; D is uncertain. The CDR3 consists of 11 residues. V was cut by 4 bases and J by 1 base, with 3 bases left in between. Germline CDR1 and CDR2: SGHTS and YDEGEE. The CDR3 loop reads CASSRSYEQYF. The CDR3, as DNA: TGTGCCAGCAGCCGGTCCTACGAGCAGTACTTC.

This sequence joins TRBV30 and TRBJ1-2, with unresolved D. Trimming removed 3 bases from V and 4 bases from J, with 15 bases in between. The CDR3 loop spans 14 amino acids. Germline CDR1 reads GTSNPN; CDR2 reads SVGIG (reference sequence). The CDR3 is CAWSPIEDFYGYTF. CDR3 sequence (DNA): TGTGCCTGGAGCCCTATTGAGGATTTCTATGGCTACACCTTC.

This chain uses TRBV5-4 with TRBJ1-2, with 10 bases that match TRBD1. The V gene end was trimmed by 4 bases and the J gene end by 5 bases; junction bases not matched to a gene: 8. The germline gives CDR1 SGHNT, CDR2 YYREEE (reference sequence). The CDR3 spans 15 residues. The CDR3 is CASSAEGTGEYGYTF. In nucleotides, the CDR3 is TGTGCCAGCAGCGCTGAAGGGACAGGGGAATATGGCTACACCTTC. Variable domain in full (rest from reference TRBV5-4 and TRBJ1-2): ETGVTQSPTHLIKTRGQQVTLRCSSQSGHNTVSWYQQALGQGPQFIFQYYREEENGRGNFPPRFSGLQFPNYSSELNVNALELDDSALYLCASSAEGTGEYGYTFGSGTRLTVV.

The CDR3 region is CASSPDRGYTIYF. In DNA form, the CDR3 reads TGTGCCAGCTCACCCGACAGGGGCTACACCATATATTTT. The J gene is TRBJ1-3, the V gene TRBV18; TRBD1 matches at 8 bases. The trim removed 3 bases at V and 8 bases at J, leaving 3 bases unmatched. Germline V gene lookup returns CDR1 KGHSH and CDR2 LQKENI. This CDR3 spans 13 amino acids.

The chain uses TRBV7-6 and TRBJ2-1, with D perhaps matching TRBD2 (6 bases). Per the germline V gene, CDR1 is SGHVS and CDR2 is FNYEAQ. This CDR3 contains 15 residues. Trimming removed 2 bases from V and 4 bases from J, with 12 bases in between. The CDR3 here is CASSLSPGEYNEQFF. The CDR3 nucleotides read TGTGCCAGCAGCTTATCACCGGGGGAGTACAATGAGCAGTTCTTC.

The CDR3 region has the DNA TGCGCCAGCAGTACGTATGGCGGGGGGCGTAATGAGCAGTTCTTC. Protein: CASSTYGGGRNEQFF. The genes are TRBV5-1 and TRBJ2-1, with TRBD2 matching 8 bases. Germline loops: CDR1 SGHRS, CDR2 YFSETQ. This CDR3 is 15 amino acids long. V was clipped by 5 bases and J by 7 bases; unmatched bases: 11.

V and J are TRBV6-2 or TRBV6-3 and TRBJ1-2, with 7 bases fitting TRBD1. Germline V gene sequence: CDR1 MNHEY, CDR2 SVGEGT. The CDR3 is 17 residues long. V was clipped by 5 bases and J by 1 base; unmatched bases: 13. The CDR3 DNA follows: TGTGCCAGCAGTATCGGGGGACAGCTACTCATTAACTATGGCTACACCTTC. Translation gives CASSIGGQLLINYGYTF.

CDR3: CASSLLSSRGYTF. CDR3 DNA: TGTGCCAGCAGCTTGCTCTCGAGTCGCGGCTACACCTTC. V usage is TRBV5-8 and J usage is TRBJ1-2; D gene uncertain. Germline lookup yields CDR1 SGHTS and CDR2 YDEGEE. Trimming took off 1 base at V and 8 bases at J, with 12 bases between the two ends. This CDR3 has 13 amino acids.

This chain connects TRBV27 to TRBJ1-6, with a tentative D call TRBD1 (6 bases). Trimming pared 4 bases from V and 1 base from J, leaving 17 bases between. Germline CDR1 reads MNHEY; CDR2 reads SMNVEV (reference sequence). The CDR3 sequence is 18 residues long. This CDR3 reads CASSSQGGVLSYNSPLHF. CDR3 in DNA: TGTGCCAGCAGTTCACAGGGCGGAGTTCTGTCCTATAATTCACCCCTCCACTTT.

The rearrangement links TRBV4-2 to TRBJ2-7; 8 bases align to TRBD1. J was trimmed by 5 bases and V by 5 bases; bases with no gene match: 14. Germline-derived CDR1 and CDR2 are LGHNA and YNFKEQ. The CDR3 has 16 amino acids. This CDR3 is CASSYLSGQGPHEQYF. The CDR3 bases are TGTGCCAGCAGCTATCTTTCTGGACAGGGTCCCCACGAGCAGTACTTC.

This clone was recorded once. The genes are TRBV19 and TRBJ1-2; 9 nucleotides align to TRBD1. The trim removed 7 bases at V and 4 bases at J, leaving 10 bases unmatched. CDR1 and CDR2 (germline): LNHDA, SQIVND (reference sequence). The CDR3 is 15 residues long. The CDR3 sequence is CASNSDRGVTYGYTF. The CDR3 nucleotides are TGTGCCAGTAACTCGGACAGGGGAGTAACCTATGGCTACACCTTC.

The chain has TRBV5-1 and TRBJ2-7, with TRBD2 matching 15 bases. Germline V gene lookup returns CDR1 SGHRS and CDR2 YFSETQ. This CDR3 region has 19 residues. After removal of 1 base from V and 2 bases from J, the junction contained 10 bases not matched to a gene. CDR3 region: CASSLTGLAGGFRTYEQYF. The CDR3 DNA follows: TGCGCCAGCAGCTTGACGGGACTAGCGGGAGGATTTAGGACCTACGAGCAGTACTTC.

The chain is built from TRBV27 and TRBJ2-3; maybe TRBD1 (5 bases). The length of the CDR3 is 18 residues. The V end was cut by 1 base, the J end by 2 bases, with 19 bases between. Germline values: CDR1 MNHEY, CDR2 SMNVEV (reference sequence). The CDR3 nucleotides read TGTGCCAGCAGTTTATTTTATATCGGTCAGGGAATCACAGATACGCAGTATTTT. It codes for CASSLFYIGQGITDTQYF.

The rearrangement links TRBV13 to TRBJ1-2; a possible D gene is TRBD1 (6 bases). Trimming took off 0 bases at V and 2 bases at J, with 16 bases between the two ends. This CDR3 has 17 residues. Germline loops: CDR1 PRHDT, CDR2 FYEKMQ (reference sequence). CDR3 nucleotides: TGTGCCAGCAGCTTAGGTTGGGTGGGCCAGGGGAACTATGGCTACACCTTC. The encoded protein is CASSLGWVGQGNYGYTF.

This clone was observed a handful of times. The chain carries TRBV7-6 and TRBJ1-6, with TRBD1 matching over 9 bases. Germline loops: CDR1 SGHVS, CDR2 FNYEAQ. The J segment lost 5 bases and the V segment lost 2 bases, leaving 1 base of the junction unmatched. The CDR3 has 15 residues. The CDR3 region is CASSLRTGDNSPLHF. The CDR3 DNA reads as TGTGCCAGCAGCTTACGGACAGGGGATAATTCACCCCTCCACTTT.

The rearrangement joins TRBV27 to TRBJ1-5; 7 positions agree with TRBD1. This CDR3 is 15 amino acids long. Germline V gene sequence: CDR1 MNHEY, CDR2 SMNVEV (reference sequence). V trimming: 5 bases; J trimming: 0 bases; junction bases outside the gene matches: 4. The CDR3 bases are TGTGCCAGCAGTCTGACAGGGATTAGCAATCAGCCCCAGCATTTT. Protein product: CASSLTGISNQPQHF.